This T cell receptor beta chain was identified in a study of shared clonotypes between healthy human individuals. Findings and limits, study-wide: Expectations were that clonotype sharing among donors would be affected by sequencing depth.

This clone has a handful of counts. What it binds is not known. Sequencing on ten immunoSEQ deep assay plates was performed for unsorted PBMC DNA. Only in-frame clones appear in the TCRdb table, and some are missing; sequencing was by immunoSEQ multiplex PCR. The sample records a few hundred thousand clones, 70% to 80% being singletons. The source material was PBMCs. The TCR originated in a woman between 40 and 50 years old in good health. Some clones in this sample may be carry-over from other donors' samples.

The CDR3 loop is CASSTPPGQGSNQPQHF. The CDR3 coding sequence is TGTGCCAGCAGTACTCCTCCGGGACAGGGAAGCAATCAGCCCCAGCATTTT. The rearrangement joins TRBV2 to TRBJ1-5, with TRBD1 identical over 9 bases. The CDR3 is 17 amino acids. Trimming removed 5 bases from V and 1 base from J; junction bases left unmatched: 9. In germline, CDR1 is SNHLY, CDR2 FYNNEI.